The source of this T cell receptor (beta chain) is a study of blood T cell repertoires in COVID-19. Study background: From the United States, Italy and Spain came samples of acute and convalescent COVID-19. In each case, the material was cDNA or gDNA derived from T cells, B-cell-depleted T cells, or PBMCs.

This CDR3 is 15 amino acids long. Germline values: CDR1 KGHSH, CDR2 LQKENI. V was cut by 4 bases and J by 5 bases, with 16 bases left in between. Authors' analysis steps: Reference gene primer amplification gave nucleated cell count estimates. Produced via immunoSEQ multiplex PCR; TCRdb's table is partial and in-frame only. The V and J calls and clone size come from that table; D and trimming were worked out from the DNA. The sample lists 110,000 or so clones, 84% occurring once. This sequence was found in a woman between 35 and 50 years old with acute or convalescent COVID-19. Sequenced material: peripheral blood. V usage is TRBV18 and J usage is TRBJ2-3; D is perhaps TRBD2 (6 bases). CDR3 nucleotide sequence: TGTGCCAGCTCACACGGGGGTTACTGGCTAGATACGCAGTATTTT. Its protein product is CASSHGGYWLDTQYF.